This T cell receptor (beta chain) was captured by sequencing in a study of blood T cell repertoires in COVID-19. Whole-study context: Sites across the United States, Italy and Spain contributed samples from acute and convalescent COVID-19. In each case, the material was cDNA or gDNA derived from T cells, B-cell-depleted T cells, or PBMCs.

Trimming took 3 bases from V and 7 from J; bases not matched to a gene: 1. Germline V gene data show CDR1 as SGHAT and CDR2 as FQNNGV. CDR3 length: 12 residues. Per the original data handling: Nucleated cell number was recorded as an estimate derived from reference gene primer amplification. The data were produced by immunoSEQ multiplex PCR, yet TCRdb's version contains in-frame clones alone and is incomplete. V, J and clone size were drawn from that table, and D and trimming were deduced from the DNA. The data show some 52,000 clones, approximately 80% seen once. This clonotype was obtained from a man aged 50 or older with acute or convalescent COVID-19. The chain has TRBV11-2 and TRBJ1-2; TRBD1 aligns across 8 bases. Sequenced input: peripheral blood. The CDR3: CASSLDRVGYTF. Here the CDR3 DNA reads TGTGCCAGCAGCTTGGACAGGGTTGGCTACACCTTC.